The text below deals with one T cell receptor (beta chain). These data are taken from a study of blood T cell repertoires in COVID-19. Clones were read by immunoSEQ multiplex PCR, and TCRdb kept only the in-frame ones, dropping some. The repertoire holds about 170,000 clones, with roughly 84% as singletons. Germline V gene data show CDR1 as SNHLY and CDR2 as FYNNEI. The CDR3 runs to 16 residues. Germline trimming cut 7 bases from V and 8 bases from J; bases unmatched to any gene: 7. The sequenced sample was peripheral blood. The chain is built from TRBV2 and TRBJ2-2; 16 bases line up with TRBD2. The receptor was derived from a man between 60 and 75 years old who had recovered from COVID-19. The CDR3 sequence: CASILGLAGGPGELFF. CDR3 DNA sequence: TGTGCCAGCATCCTGGGACTAGCGGGGGGGCCTGGGGAGCTGTTTTTT.